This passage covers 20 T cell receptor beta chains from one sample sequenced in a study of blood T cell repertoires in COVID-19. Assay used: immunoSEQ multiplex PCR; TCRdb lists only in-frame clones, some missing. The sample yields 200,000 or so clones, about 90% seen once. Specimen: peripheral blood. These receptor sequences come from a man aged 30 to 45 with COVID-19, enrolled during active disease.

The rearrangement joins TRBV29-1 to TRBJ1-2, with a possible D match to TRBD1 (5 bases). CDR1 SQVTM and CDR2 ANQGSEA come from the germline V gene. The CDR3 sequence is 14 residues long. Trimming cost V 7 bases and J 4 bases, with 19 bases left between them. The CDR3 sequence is CSAVGQGGIYGYTF. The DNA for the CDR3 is TGCAGCGCCGTAGGGCAGGGCGGAATCTATGGCTACACCTTC. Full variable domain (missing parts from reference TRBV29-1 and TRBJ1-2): SAVISQKPSRDICQRGTSLTIQCQVDSQVTMMFWYRQQPGQSLTLIATANQGSEATYESGFVIDKFPISRPNLTFSTLTVSNMSPEDSSIYLCSAVGQGGIYGYTFGSGTRLTVV.

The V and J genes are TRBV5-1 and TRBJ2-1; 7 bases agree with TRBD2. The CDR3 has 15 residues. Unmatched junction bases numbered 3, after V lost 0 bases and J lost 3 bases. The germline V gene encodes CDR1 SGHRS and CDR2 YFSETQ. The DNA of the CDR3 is TGCGCCAGCAGCTTGGCGGGGGGACTCTACAATGAGCAGTTCTTC. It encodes CASSLAGGLYNEQFF.

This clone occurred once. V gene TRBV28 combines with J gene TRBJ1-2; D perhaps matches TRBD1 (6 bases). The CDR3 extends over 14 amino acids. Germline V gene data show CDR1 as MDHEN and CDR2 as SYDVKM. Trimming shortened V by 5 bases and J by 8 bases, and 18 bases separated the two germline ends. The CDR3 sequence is CASSPGQFMWGYTF. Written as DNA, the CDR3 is TGTGCCAGCAGTCCAGGACAGTTCATGTGGGGCTACACCTTC.

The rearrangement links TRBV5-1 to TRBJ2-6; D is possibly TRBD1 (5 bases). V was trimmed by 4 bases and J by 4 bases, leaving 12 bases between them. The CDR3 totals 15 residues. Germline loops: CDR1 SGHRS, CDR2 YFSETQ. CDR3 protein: CASSTTVTGANVLTF. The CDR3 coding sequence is TGCGCCAGCAGCACGACAGTAACCGGGGCCAACGTCCTGACTTTC.

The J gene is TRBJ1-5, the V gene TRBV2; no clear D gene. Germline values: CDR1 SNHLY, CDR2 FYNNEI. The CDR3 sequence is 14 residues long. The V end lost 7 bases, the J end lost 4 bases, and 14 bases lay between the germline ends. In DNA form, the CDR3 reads TGTGCCAGCAAAAGAACCCCAGATAATCAGCCCCAGCATTTT. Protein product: CASKRTPDNQPQHF.

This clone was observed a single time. The CDR3 is CSVREGVNTEAFF. CDR3 nucleotides: TGCAGCGTTAGGGAAGGGGTGAACACTGAAGCTTTCTTT. This rearrangement joins TRBV29-1 to TRBJ1-1; tentative D call: TRBD1 (5 bases). The CDR3 is 13 amino acids. Germline-derived CDR1 and CDR2 are SQVTM and ANQGSEA. V lost 5 bases and J lost 0, with 10 bases in between.

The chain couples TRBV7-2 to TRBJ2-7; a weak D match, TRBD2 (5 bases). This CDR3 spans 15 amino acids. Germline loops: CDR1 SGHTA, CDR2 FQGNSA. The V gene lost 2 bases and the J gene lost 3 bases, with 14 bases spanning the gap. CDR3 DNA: TGTGCCAGCAGCTTACTAGCAGGAAAAGTCTACGAGCAGTACTTC. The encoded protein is CASSLLAGKVYEQYF.

CDR3 residues: CASSTGQFNEKLFF. The CDR3 DNA is TGTGCCAGCAGCACAGGACAGTTTAATGAAAAACTGTTTTTT. The chain recombines TRBV6-5 with TRBJ1-4; a weak D match, TRBD1 (6 bases). Trimming took off 6 bases at V and 4 bases at J, with 12 bases between the two ends. CDR1 MNHEY and CDR2 SVGAGI come from the germline V gene. The CDR3 consists of 14 residues.

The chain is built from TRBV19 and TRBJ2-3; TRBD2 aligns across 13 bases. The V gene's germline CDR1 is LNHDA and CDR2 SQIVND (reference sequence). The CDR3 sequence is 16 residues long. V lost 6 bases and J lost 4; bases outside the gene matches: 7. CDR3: CASRRTSGGAADTQYF. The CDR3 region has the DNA TGTGCCAGTAGGCGAACTAGCGGGGGGGCCGCAGATACGCAGTATTTT.

CDR3 loop: CASSTYTGKNRGLNEQYF. DNA for the CDR3: TGTGCCAGCTCTACTTATACGGGAAAAAACAGGGGGCTCAACGAGCAGTACTTC. V and J are TRBV7-3 and TRBJ2-7; 9 nucleotides line up with TRBD1. The CDR3 is 18 residues long. J gave up 5 bases and V 8 bases, and 22 bases lay outside the gene matches. Looked up from germline, CDR1 is SGHTA and CDR2 is FQGTGA.

CDR3 amino acids: CASSQDLRASNSPLHF. The CDR3 DNA is TGTGCCAGCAGCCAAGATCTCAGGGCCTCAAATTCACCCCTCCACTTT. The V gene is TRBV4-2, the J gene TRBJ1-6; tentative D call: TRBD1 (5 bases). Germline CDR1 and CDR2: LGHNA and YNFKEQ. The CDR3 runs 16 residues. The V and J ends lost 0 bases and 7 bases respectively, with 13 bases between them.

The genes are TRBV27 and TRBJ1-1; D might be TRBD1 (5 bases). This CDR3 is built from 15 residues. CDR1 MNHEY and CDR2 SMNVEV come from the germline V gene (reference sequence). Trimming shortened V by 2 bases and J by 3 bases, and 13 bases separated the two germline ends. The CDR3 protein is CASSLTPSGYTEAFF. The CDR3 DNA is TGTGCCAGCAGTTTAACCCCCTCAGGGTACACTGAAGCTTTCTTT.

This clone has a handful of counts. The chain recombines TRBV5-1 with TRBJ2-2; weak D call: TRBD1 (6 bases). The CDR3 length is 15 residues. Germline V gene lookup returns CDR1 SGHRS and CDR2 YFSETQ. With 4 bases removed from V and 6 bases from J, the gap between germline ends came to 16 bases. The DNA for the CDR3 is TGCGCCAGCAGCACTTTCCGAACAGGGCCCGGGGAGCTGTTTTTT. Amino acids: CASSTFRTGPGELFF.

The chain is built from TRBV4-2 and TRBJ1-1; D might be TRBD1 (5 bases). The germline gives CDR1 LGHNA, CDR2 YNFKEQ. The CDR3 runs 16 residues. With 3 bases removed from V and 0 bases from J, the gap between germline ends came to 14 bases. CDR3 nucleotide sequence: TGTGCCAGCAGCCAGCGGGACCGATCAATGAACACTGAAGCTTTCTTT. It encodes CASSQRDRSMNTEAFF.

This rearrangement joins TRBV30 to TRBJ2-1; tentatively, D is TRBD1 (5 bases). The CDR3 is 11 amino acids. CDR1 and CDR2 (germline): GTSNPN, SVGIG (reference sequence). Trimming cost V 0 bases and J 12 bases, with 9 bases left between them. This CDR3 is CAWSVDSRQFF. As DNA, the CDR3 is TGTGCCTGGAGTGTTGACAGTCGGCAGTTCTTC. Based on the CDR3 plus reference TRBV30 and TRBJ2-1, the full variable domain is SQTIHQWPATLVQPVGSPLSLECTVEGTSNPNLYWYRQAAGRGLQLLFYSVGIGQISSEVPQNLSASRPQDRQFILSSKKLLLSDSGFYLCAWSVDSRQFFGPGTRLTVL.

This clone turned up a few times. The CDR3 is CASSLAGSNTEAFF. For the CDR3, the DNA is TGTGCCAGCAGCTTAGCGGGCAGCAACACTGAAGCTTTCTTT. The chain joins TRBV7-2 to TRBJ1-1; no firm D call. This CDR3 contains 14 residues. V lost 0 bases, J lost 2 bases, and 7 bases lay in between. Germline V gene sequence: CDR1 SGHTA, CDR2 FQGNSA.

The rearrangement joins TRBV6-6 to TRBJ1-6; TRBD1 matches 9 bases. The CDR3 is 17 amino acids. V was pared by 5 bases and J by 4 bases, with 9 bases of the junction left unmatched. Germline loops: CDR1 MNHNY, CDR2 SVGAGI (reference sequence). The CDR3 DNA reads TGTGCCAGCAGTCGGGGGACAGGGTCGGGGTATAATTCACCCCTCCACTTT. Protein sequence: CASSRGTGSGYNSPLHF.

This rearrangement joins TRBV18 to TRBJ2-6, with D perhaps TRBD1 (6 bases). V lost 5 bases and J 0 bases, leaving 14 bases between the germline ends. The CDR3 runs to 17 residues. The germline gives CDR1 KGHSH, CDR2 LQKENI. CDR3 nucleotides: TGTGCCAGCTCATCACTATTGGACAGCTCTGGGGCCAACGTCCTGACTTTC. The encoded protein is CASSSLLDSSGANVLTF.

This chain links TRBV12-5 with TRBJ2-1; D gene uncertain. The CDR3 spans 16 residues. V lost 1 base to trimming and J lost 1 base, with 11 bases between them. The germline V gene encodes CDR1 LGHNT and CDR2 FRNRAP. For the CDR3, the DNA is TGTGCTAGTGGTTTGGAGACCGGGTCATCCTACAATGAGCAGTTCTTC. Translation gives CASGLETGSSYNEQFF.

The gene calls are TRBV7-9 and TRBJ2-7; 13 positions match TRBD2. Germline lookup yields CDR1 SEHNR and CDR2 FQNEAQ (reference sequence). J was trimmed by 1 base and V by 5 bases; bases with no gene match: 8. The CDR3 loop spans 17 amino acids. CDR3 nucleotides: TGTGCCAGCAGCCCCTCACTAGCGGGGGGGCTTTCCTACGAGCAGTACTTC. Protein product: CASSPSLAGGLSYEQYF.